This T cell receptor beta chain was captured by sequencing in a study of shared clonotypes between healthy human individuals. At the level of the study: Two women and a few men aged 18 to 49 made up the donors.

In regard to this clone: Antigen unknown. Other nucleotide sequences from this sample produce the same CDR3.

Within Nashville, Tennessee resided all donors, each a Caucasian adult. Repertoires were generated with immunoSEQ multiplex PCR, while TCRdb's copy carries only in-frame clones and drops some. This sample carries roughly 2.6 million clones, around 94% of them seen once, and the ten largest clones take 0.13% to 0.15%. General study findings and limits: Some naive CD4 clonotypes, around 4.7%, turned up in common across a handful of donors. Sequencing depth was a factor that was expected to affect clonotype sharing among donors.

The CDR3 consists of 12 residues. The germline V gene encodes CDR1 SNHLY and CDR2 FYNNEI. The V gene lost 6 bases and the J gene lost 4 bases, with 10 bases spanning the gap. The sample was naive CD4+ T cells sorted from blood. The subset denotes: CD45RA+ positively selected. The sequence was collected from a man aged 18 to 30 in good health. This chain links TRBV2 with TRBJ2-7; D call uncertain. This CDR3 is CASRGDRYEQYF. The CDR3 DNA follows: TGTGCCAGCAGGGGCGATCGATACGAGCAGTACTTC.